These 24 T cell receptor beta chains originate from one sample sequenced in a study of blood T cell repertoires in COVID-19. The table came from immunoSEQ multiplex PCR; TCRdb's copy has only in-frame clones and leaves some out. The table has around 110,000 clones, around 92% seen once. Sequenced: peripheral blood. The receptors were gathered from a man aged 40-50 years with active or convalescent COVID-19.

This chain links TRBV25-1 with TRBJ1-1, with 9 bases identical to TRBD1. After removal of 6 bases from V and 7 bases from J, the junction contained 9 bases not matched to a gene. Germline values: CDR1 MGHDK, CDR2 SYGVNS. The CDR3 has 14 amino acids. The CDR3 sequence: CASRKEGQGFEAFF. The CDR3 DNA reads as TGTGCCAGCAGAAAGGAGGGACAGGGCTTTGAAGCTTTCTTT.

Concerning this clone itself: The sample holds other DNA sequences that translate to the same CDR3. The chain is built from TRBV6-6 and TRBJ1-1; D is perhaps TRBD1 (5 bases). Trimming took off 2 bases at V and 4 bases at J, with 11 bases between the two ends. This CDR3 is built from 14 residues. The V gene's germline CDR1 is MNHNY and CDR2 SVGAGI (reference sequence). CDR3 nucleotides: TGTGCCAGCAGTTACGGGCCAGGGATCACTGAAGCTTTCTTT. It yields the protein CASSYGPGITEAFF.

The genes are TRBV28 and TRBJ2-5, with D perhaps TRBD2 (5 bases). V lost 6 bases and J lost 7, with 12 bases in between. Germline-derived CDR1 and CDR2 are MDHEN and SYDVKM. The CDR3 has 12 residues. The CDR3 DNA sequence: TGTGCCAGCAGAGTGTCCGGAGGGACCCAGTACTTC. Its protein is CASRVSGGTQYF.

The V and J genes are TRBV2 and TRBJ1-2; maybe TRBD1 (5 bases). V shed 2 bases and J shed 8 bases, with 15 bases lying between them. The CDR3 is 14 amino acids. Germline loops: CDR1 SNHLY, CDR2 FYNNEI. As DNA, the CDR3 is TGTGCCAGCAGTGAAAGGCAGGGCTTGAGGGGCTACACCTTC. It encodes CASSERQGLRGYTF.

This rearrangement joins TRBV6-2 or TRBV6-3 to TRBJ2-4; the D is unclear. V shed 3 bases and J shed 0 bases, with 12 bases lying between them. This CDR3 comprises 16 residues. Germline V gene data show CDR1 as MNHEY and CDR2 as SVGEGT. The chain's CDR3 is CASSYMSLGAKNIQYF. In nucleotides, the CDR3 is TGTGCCAGCAGTTATATGTCGCTAGGAGCCAAAAACATTCAGTACTTC.

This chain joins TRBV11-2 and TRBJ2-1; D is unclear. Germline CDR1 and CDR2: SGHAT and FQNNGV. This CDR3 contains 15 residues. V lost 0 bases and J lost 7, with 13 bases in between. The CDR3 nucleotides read TGTGCCAGCAGCTTAGATCAAGTGAACACGAATGAGCAGTTCTTC. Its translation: CASSLDQVNTNEQFF.

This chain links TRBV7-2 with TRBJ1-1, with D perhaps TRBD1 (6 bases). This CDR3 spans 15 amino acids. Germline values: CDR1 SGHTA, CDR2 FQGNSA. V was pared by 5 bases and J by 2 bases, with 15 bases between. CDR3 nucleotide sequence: TGTGCCAGCAGCCCCCGGGGGGGCTCTAACACTGAAGCTTTCTTT. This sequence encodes CASSPRGGSNTEAFF.

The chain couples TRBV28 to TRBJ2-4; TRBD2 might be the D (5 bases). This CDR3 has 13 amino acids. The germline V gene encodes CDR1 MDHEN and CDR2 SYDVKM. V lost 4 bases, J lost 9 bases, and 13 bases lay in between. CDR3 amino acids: CASSSGGLAIQYF. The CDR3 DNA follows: TGTGCCAGCAGTTCGGGTGGTCTAGCCATTCAGTACTTC.

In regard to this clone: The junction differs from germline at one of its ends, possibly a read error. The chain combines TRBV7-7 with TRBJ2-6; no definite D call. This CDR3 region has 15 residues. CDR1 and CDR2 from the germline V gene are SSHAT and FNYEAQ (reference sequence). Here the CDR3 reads CASSLGSPGANVLTF. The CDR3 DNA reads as TGTGCTAGCAGCCTGGGCTCACCTGGGGCCAACGTCCTGACTTTC.

CDR3 bases: TGTGCCAGTAGTAGATACCGGGACTCGCGCTACGAGCAGTACTTC. Amino acids: CASSRYRDSRYEQYF. The chain uses TRBV19 and TRBJ2-7; D is possibly TRBD2 (6 bases). With 4 bases removed from V and 3 bases from J, the gap between germline ends came to 16 bases. The germline CDR1 and CDR2 sequences are LNHDA and SQIVND (reference sequence). The CDR3 extends over 15 amino acids.

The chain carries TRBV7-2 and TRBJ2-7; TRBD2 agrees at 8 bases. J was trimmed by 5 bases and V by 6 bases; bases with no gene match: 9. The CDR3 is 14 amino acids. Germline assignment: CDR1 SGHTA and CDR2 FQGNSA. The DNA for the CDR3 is TGTGCCAGCAGACCGGCCGGGGGGGGGAACGAGCAGTACTTC. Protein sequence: CASRPAGGGNEQYF.

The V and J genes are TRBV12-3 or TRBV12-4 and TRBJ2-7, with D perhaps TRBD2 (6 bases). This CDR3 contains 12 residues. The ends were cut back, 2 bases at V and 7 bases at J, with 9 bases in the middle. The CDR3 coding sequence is TGTGCCAGCAGTTTAAGTGCGGGGGAGCAGTACTTC. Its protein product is CASSLSAGEQYF.

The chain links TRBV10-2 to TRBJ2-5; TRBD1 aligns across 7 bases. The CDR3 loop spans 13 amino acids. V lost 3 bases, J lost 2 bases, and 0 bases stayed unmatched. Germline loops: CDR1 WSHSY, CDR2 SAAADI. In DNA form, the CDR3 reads TGCGCCAGCAGTGAACAGGGGCAAGAGACCCAGTACTTC. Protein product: CASSEQGQETQYF.

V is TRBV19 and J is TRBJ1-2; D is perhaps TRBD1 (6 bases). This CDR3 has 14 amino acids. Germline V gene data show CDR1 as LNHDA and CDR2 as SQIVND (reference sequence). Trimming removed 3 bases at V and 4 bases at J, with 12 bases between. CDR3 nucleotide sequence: TGTGCCAGTAGTATTACAGGGCTAGGCTATGGCTACACCTTC. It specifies CASSITGLGYGYTF.

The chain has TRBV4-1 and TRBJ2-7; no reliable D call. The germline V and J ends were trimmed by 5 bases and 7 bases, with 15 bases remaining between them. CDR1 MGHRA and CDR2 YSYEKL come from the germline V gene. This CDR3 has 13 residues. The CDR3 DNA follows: TGCGCCAGCAGCTTCCGTATAACGAGGGAGCAGTACTTC. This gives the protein CASSFRITREQYF.

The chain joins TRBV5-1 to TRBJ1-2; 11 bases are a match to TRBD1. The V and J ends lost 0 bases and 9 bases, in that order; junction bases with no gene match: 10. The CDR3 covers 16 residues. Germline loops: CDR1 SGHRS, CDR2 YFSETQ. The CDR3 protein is CASSLDVFGQGASYTF. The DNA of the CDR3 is TGCGCCAGCAGCTTGGATGTGTTTGGACAGGGGGCGAGCTACACCTTC.

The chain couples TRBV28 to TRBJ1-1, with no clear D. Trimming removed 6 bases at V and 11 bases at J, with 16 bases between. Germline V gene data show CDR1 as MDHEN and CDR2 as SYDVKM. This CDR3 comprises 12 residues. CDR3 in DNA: TGTGCCAGCAGCCCAGACTTAGCGGACGCTTTCTTT. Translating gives CASSPDLADAFF.

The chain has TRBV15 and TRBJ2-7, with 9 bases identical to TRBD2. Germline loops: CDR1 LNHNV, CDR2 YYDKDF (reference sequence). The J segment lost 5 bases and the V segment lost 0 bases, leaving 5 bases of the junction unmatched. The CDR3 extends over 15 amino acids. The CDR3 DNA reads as TGTGCCACCAGCAGAGAGGCGGGAGGGCCCAACGAGCAGTACTTC. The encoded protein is CATSREAGGPNEQYF.

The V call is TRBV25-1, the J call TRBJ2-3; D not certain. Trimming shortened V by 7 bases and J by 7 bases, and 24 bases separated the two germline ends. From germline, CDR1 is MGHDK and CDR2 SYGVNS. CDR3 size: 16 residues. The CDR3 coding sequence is TGTGCCAGCACCCCCCCGGTCCCCTATATTAAGTATACGCAGTATTTT. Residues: CASTPPVPYIKYTQYF.

The DNA of the CDR3 is TGTGCCAGTAGCTCCGGACTAGCTGACACCGGGGAGCTGTTTTTT. Its translation: CASSSGLADTGELFF. The genes are TRBV19 and TRBJ2-2, with TRBD2 matching over 8 bases. V dropped 6 bases and J dropped 3; count of bases not matched to a gene: 6. This CDR3 contains 15 residues. CDR1 is LNHDA, CDR2 SQIVND, per germline (reference sequence).

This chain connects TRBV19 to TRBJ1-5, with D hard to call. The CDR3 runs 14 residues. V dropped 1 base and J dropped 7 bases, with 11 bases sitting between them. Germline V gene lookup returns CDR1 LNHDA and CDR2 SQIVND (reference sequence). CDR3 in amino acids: CASSIAWANQPQHF. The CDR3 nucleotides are TGTGCCAGTAGTATAGCTTGGGCAAACCAGCCCCAGCATTTT.

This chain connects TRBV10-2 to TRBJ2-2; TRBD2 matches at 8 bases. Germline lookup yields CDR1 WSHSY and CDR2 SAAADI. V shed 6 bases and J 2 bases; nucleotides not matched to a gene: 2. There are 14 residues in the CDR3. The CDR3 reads CASRVAGNTGELFF. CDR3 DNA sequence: TGCGCCAGCAGGGTAGCGGGAAACACCGGGGAGCTGTTTTTT.

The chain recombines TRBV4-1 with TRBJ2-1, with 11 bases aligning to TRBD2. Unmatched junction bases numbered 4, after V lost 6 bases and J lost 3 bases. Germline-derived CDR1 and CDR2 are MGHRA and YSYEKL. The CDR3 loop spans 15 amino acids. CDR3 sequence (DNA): TGCGCCAGCAGGGGGACTAGCGGAAACTACAATGAGCAGTTCTTC. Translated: CASRGTSGNYNEQFF.

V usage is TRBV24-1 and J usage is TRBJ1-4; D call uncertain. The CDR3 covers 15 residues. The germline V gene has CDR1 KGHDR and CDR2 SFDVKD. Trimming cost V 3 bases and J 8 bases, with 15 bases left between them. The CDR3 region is CATSDTVGSGEKLFF. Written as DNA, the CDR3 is TGTGCCACCAGTGATACCGTAGGGTCGGGAGAAAAACTGTTTTTT.